This section outlines one TCR beta chain sequence together with its context. The CDR3 runs 14 residues. V shed 7 bases and J shed 6 bases, with 16 bases lying between them. From germline, CDR1 is GTSNPN and CDR2 SVGIG (reference sequence). Using immunoSEQ multiplex PCR, the repertoire was profiled, and TCRdb retains in-frame clones only, with some absent. The repertoire has about 190,000 clones, about nine tenths of them found once; the top ten carry around 1.2%. The data derive from a study of blood T cell repertoires in COVID-19. The chain carries TRBV30 and TRBJ1-6; D not certain. Sequencing used peripheral blood. This TCR was recovered from a man aged 25 to 40 with acute or convalescent COVID-19. This CDR3 reads CASVELRTNSPLHF. CDR3 nucleotides: TGTGCCTCTGTTGAACTACGAACTAATTCACCCCTCCACTTT.